The clone carrying this T cell receptor beta chain was recorded at least ten times. As yet, its antigen is unknown. In germline, CDR1 is LNHDA, CDR2 SQIVND (reference sequence). The V and J ends lost 7 bases and 3 bases respectively, with 16 bases between them. The CDR3 spans 15 residues. The sample comes from a study of response to subunit inactivated influenza vaccine. Study conclusions and caveats: Researchers suggested that each seasonal influenza vaccination recruits few new T cells.

TCRdb reprocessed the RT-PCR reads with MiXCR, giving one entry per CDR3 protein. In the table there are 400,000 to 550,000 distinct CDR3 sequences, roughly 27% of which are singletons. Source: CD4+ T cells sorted from PBMCs, taken 4 to 6 days after vaccination. This sequence joins TRBV19 and TRBJ2-1, with D unresolved. The sequence came from a man over 45 who received an inactivated influenza vaccine. The CDR3 region has the DNA TGTGCCAGTACTGGGAATTCCGGGCGCTACAATGAGCAGTTCTTC. Amino acids: CASTGNSGRYNEQFF.